This T cell receptor (beta chain) was identified during a study of a mutant IDH1 vaccine in newly diagnosed glioma. For the study at large: Vaccination began 4-6 weeks post radiotherapy alone, or with temozolomide cycles. Earlier therapy was either radiotherapy, temozolomide, or both, and most got both.

As to time point: week 11, during vaccination. Vaccine doses each comprised 300 ug of mutant IDH1 20-mer peptide, with topical imiquimod. Those who donated had recent WHO grade 3 or 4 IDH1-mutant, ATRX-lost astrocytomas. Clones were read by immunoSEQ multiplex PCR, and TCRdb kept only the in-frame ones, dropping some. Among 20,000 to 30,000 clones listed, 70% to 80% were seen once. For this clone: Its antigen is unidentified.

The CDR3 totals 12 residues. Losses at the gene ends were 6 bases for V and 3 bases for J; bases not matched to a gene: 2. Germline V gene sequence: CDR1 SNHLY, CDR2 FYNNEI. Specimen: PBMCs, collected from a glioma patient whose treatment included an IDH1 peptide vaccine. This TCR derives from a man aged 40-55 years with glioma. This chain joins TRBV2 and TRBJ2-7, with 7 bases fitting TRBD1. The CDR3 nucleotides read TGTGCCAGCAGCAGGGACAGCTACGAGCAGTACTTC. As protein: CASSRDSYEQYF.